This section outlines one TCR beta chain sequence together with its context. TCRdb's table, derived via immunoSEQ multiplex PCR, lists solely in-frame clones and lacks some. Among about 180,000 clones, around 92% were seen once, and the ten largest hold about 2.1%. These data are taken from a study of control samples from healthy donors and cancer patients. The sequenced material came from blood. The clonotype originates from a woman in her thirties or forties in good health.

The CDR3 here is CASSFGTGIVEAFF. The DNA for the CDR3 is TGTGCCAGCAGCTTCGGGACAGGAATCGTAGAGGCTTTCTTT. The chain couples TRBV5-4 to TRBJ1-1; 8 bases fit TRBD1. The germline V gene has CDR1 SGHNT and CDR2 YYREEE (reference sequence). J gave up 11 bases and V 2 bases, and 11 bases lay outside the gene matches. The CDR3 is 14 amino acids. Full variable domain (rest looked up from reference TRBV5-4 and TRBJ1-1): ETGVTQSPTHLIKTRGQQVTLRCSSQSGHNTVSWYQQALGQGPQFIFQYYREEENGRGNFPPRFSGLQFPNYSSELNVNALELDDSALYLCASSFGTGIVEAFFGQGTRLTVV.